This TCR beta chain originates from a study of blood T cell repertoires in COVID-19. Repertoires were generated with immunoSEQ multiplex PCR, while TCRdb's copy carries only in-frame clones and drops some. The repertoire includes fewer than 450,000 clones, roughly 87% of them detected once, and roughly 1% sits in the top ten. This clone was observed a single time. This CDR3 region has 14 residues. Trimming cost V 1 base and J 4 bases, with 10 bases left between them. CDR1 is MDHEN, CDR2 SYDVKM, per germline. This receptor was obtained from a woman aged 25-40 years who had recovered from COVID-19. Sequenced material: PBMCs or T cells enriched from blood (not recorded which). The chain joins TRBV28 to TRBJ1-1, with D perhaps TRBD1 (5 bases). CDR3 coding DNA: TGTGCCAGCAGTTTATATTCCGGGGGCACTGAAGCTTTCTTT. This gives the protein CASSLYSGGTEAFF.